Described below is a single T cell receptor beta chain sequence and its context. TCRdb's copy holds only in-frame clones and misses some; the assay was immunoSEQ multiplex PCR. The sample has tens of thousands of clones; nearly 90% are singletons. The source of the sample is a study of blood T cell repertoires in COVID-19. Study-level information: The study drew acute and convalescent COVID-19 samples from the United States, Italy and Spain.

The CDR3 consists of 15 residues. Germline V gene sequence: CDR1 MDHEN, CDR2 SYDVKM. V lost 5 bases to trimming and J lost 8 bases, with 21 bases between them. This TCR was sampled from a woman aged 50 to 60 with active COVID-19. The sequenced sample consisted of peripheral blood. The chain has TRBV28 and TRBJ1-2; a weak D match, TRBD1 (6 bases). The CDR3 DNA follows: TGTGCCAGCAGTCCTCCGAAGGGGGTTGGAGGAGGCTACACCTTC. Protein product: CASSPPKGVGGGYTF.